One sample yielded the 23 T cell receptor beta chains listed below, sequenced in a study of response to subunit inactivated influenza vaccine. Each CDR3 protein is one row after TCRdb ran MiXCR on the RT-PCR reads. Here the sample spans roughly 670,000 distinct CDR3 sequences, 14% being singletons. The sample here was PBMCs from blood, taken 14 days before vaccination. These receptor sequences come from a man aged 45-65 years who received an inactivated influenza vaccine.

At least ten counts were recorded for this clonotype. V usage is TRBV7-9 and J usage is TRBJ1-4, with D perhaps TRBD1 (6 bases). The germline gives CDR1 SEHNR, CDR2 FQNEAQ (reference sequence). Trimming removed 3 bases at V and 7 bases at J, with 12 bases between. CDR3 size: 14 residues. CDR3 bases: TGTGCCAGCAGCTTGTCCGGGACACGTGAAAAACTGTTTTTT. It yields the protein CASSLSGTREKLFF.

This clonotype came up a few times. V usage is TRBV9 and J usage is TRBJ2-1; D might be TRBD1 or TRBD2, each matching 5 bases. CDR3 size: 16 residues. Trimming took off 2 bases at V and 5 bases at J, with 17 bases between the two ends. Germline values: CDR1 SGDLS, CDR2 YYNGEE. CDR3 nucleotide sequence: TGTGCCAGCAGCGTCTCCCCTGGGGACGGCAACAATGAGCAGTTCTTC. Residues: CASSVSPGDGNNEQFF.

This clonotype was recorded many times. This CDR3 is CASSWTGGSGNTIYF. For the CDR3, the DNA is TGCGCCAGCAGCTGGACAGGGGGCAGTGGAAACACCATATATTTT. V gene TRBV5-1 combines with J gene TRBJ1-3; 11 positions agree with TRBD1. V shed 3 bases and J 3 bases; nucleotides not matched to a gene: 2. The CDR3 extends over 15 amino acids. Germline lookup yields CDR1 SGHRS and CDR2 YFSETQ.

The CDR3: CSALGTRMDNEQFF. CDR3 sequence (DNA): TGCAGTGCCCTCGGGACTAGAATGGACAATGAGCAGTTCTTC. The rearrangement uses TRBV20-1 and TRBJ2-1, with 8 bases identical to TRBD2. V lost 6 bases, J lost 5 bases, and 9 bases stayed unmatched. The CDR3 contains 14 residues. Looked up from germline, CDR1 is DFQATT and CDR2 is SNEGSKA (reference sequence).

J is TRBJ2-6 and V is TRBV10-3, with a tentative D call TRBD2 (6 bases). The V end lost 9 bases, the J end lost 1 base, and 16 bases lay between the germline ends. The CDR3 runs 16 residues. Germline CDR1 and CDR2: ENHRY and SYGVKD. The CDR3 loop reads CAISDVGGSGANVLTF. CDR3 coding DNA: TGTGCCATATCTGACGTGGGGGGATCTGGGGCCAACGTCCTGACTTTC.

This clonotype was seen more than once but under ten times. Relative to the germline gene, one junction end is altered; a read error may explain this. The chain links TRBV29-1 to TRBJ1-1; D is unclear. The CDR3 spans 12 residues. The germline CDR1 and CDR2 sequences are SQVTM and ANQGSEA. The CDR3 region has the DNA TGCAGCTTTGATACAGTGAACACTGAAGCTTTCTTT. Protein product: CSFDTVNTEAFF.

V and J are TRBV6-1 and TRBJ1-4; D remains ambiguous. Germline V gene lookup returns CDR1 MNHNS and CDR2 SASEGT. The CDR3 has 14 residues. Trimming removed 5 bases from V and 8 bases from J, with 15 bases in between. The CDR3 DNA reads as TGTGCCAGCAGTCCGGGCGGAGTAGGGGAAAAACTGTTTTTT. Translation gives CASSPGGVGEKLFF.

In the case of this clonotype: A much larger clone lies a single base off, so this may be a read error. The chain combines TRBV12-3 or TRBV12-4 with TRBJ2-3; a weak D match, TRBD1 (5 bases). This CDR3 has 14 amino acids. CDR3 amino acids: CASSLTADTETQYF. CDR3 nucleotides: TGTGCCAGCAGTTTAACGGCGGACACAGAGACGCAGTATTTT.

J is TRBJ1-5 and V is TRBV20-1; D is possibly TRBD1 (5 bases). Trimming shortened V by 6 bases and J by 3 bases, and 21 bases separated the two germline ends. The CDR3 length is 16 residues. Germline CDR1 DFQATT, CDR2 SNEGSKA (reference sequence). The CDR3 reads CSASGGGSPSNQPQHF. The CDR3 DNA reads TGCAGTGCCTCTGGTGGGGGGTCCCCTTCCAATCAGCCCCAGCATTTT.

There are a few counts of this clonotype. The chain links TRBV27 to TRBJ1-2; no firm D call. CDR1 is MNHEY and CDR2 is SMNVEV in the germline V gene (reference sequence). This CDR3 is 13 amino acids long. The V gene lost 3 bases and the J gene lost 2 bases, with 7 bases spanning the gap. The CDR3 DNA reads TGTGCCAGCAGTTTTGACCAGAACTATGGCTACACCTTC. Residues: CASSFDQNYGYTF.

This rearrangement joins TRBV25-1 to TRBJ2-7, with 12 positions matching TRBD1. The V segment lost 6 bases and the J segment 3 bases; nucleotides outside the gene matches: 6. Germline lookup yields CDR1 MGHDK and CDR2 SYGVNS. This CDR3 spans 15 amino acids. The CDR3 DNA reads as TGTGCCAGCAGCGCGGGACAGGGGGCGATCTACGAGCAGTACTTC. Its protein product is CASSAGQGAIYEQYF.

This clonotype was counted a few times. The J gene is TRBJ2-1, the V gene TRBV6-2 or TRBV6-3; TRBD2 agrees at 10 bases. V shed 6 bases, J shed 4 bases, and the junction held 6 bases outside the gene matches. There are 15 residues in the CDR3. CDR1 MNHEY and CDR2 SVGEGT come from the germline V gene. CDR3 residues: CASSRQREGYNEQFF. Written as DNA, the CDR3 is TGTGCCAGCAGCCGTCAGCGGGAGGGGTACAATGAGCAGTTCTTC.

There are a few counts of this clonotype. The chain employs TRBV7-9 and TRBJ1-4; maybe TRBD1 (6 bases). Trimming removed 4 bases at V and 4 bases at J, with 16 bases between. CDR3 length equals 16 residues. Germline lookup yields CDR1 SEHNR and CDR2 FQNEAQ (reference sequence). The CDR3 nucleotides read TGTGCCAGCAGCTCGCCCTCGAGGGGGATTAATGAAAAACTGTTTTTT. Protein sequence: CASSSPSRGINEKLFF.

The chain has TRBV20-1 and TRBJ1-5; 7 bases fit TRBD1. Germline CDR1 is DFQATT and CDR2 is SNEGSKA (reference sequence). Trimming at V came to 6 bases and at J to 2 bases, leaving 7 bases not matched to a gene. This CDR3 has 14 residues. CDR3 residues: CSAVRQGGNQPQHF. In DNA, the CDR3 is TGCAGTGCGGTTAGACAGGGAGGCAATCAGCCCCAGCATTTT.

This clonotype was observed a handful of times. The rearrangement joins TRBV10-3 to TRBJ2-1; 7 positions agree with TRBD2. CDR1 ENHRY and CDR2 SYGVKD come from the germline V gene. The CDR3 runs to 14 residues. V was pared by 4 bases and J by 2 bases, with 2 bases of the junction left unmatched. For the CDR3, the DNA is TGTGCCATCAGTGGGGGGGGGGCCTACAATGAGCAGTTCTTC. This encodes CAISGGGAYNEQFF.

The V and J genes are TRBV5-1 and TRBJ2-1; D is undetermined. Deletions cut 4 bases from V and 3 bases from J, with 14 bases between. The length of the CDR3 is 15 residues. Germline CDR1 SGHRS, CDR2 YFSETQ. The CDR3: CASSPTPDNYNEQFF. The CDR3 DNA is TGCGCCAGCAGCCCCACTCCTGACAACTACAATGAGCAGTTCTTC.

This clonotype has a count of ten or more. The V gene is TRBV7-2, the J gene TRBJ1-6, with D tentatively TRBD1 (5 bases). There are 15 residues in the CDR3. The germline V gene encodes CDR1 SGHTA and CDR2 FQGNSA. Trimming left V 2 bases short and J 12 bases short, with 17 bases between. As DNA, the CDR3 is TGTGCCAGCAGCTTAAGGGGCAGGATCCAGGAACCCCTCCACTTT. Translation: CASSLRGRIQEPLHF.

A few counts support this clonotype. The chain carries TRBV7-9 and TRBJ2-3, with 8 bases fitting TRBD1. V lost 5 bases to trimming and J lost 3 bases; unmatched junction nucleotides: 7. Germline CDR1 and CDR2: SEHNR and FQNEAQ (reference sequence). The CDR3 runs to 15 residues. CDR3 DNA sequence: TGTGCCAGCAGCAGCACAGGGGGTATTACAGATACGCAGTATTTT. Protein: CASSSTGGITDTQYF.

This clonotype has a count of ten or more. The V call is TRBV9, the J call TRBJ2-2; D not resolved. The V end was cut by 0 bases, the J end by 6 bases, with 9 bases between. The germline V gene has CDR1 SGDLS and CDR2 YYNGEE. The CDR3 contains 14 residues. CDR3 in amino acids: CASSVDVLAGELFF. CDR3 coding DNA: TGTGCCAGCAGCGTAGATGTATTGGCCGGGGAGCTGTTTTTT. The full variable domain, completed using reference TRBV9 and TRBJ2-2, is DSGVTQTPKHLITATGQRVTLRCSPRSGDLSVYWYQQSLDQGLQFLIQYYNGEERAKGNILERFSAQQFPDLHSELNLSSLELGDSALYFCASSVDVLAGELFFGEGSRLTVL.

This clonotype was picked up a small number of times. The chain has TRBV7-9 and TRBJ1-2; a possible D gene is TRBD1 (6 bases). Trimming took off 2 bases at V and 7 bases at J, with 11 bases between the two ends. The CDR3 consists of 13 residues. Germline V gives CDR1 SEHNR, CDR2 FQNEAQ (reference sequence). The CDR3 coding sequence is TGTGCCAGCAGCTTAACAGGGCAGGGTGGCTACACCTTC. This codes for CASSLTGQGGYTF.

The chain links TRBV3-1 to TRBJ2-5; D may match TRBD1 or TRBD2 (6 bases each). Trimming left V 6 bases short and J 2 bases short, with 13 bases between. The germline gives CDR1 LGHDT, CDR2 YNNKEL (reference sequence). This CDR3 comprises 14 residues. Here the CDR3 DNA reads TGTGCCAGCAGACGAGAGGGGGGTCAAGAGACCCAGTACTTC. This translates into CASRREGGQETQYF.

The rearrangement links TRBV28 to TRBJ2-2; either TRBD1 or TRBD2 may supply D (5 bases each). CDR1 and CDR2 (germline): MDHEN, SYDVKM. V lost 0 bases, J lost 2 bases, and 7 bases lay in between. The CDR3 is 15 amino acids. The DNA for the CDR3 is TGTGCCAGCAGTTTATGGAGGGGTAACACCGGGGAGCTGTTTTTT. Amino acids: CASSLWRGNTGELFF.

A few counts support this clonotype. V usage is TRBV4-2 and J usage is TRBJ2-1; TRBD2 might be the D (7 bases). Germline V gene data show CDR1 as LGHNA and CDR2 as YNFKEQ. Trimming cost V 3 bases and J 7 bases, with 16 bases left between them. The CDR3 totals 15 residues. CDR3 DNA: TGTGCCAGCAGCCAGGCGGGAGAGGGGGGGAATGAGCAGTTCTTC. Translation: CASSQAGEGGNEQFF.